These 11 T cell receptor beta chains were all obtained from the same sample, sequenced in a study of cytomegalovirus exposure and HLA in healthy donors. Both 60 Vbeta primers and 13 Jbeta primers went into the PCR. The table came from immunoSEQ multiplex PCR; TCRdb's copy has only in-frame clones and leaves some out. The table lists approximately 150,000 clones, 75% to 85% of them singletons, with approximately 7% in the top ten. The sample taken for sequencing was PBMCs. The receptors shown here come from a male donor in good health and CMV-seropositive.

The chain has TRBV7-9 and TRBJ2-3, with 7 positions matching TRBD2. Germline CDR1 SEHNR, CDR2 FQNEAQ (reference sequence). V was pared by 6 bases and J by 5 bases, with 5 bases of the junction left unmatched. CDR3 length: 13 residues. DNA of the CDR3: TGTGCCAGCAGAGGACTAGGGGAAGATACGCAGTATTTT. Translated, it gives CASRGLGEDTQYF.

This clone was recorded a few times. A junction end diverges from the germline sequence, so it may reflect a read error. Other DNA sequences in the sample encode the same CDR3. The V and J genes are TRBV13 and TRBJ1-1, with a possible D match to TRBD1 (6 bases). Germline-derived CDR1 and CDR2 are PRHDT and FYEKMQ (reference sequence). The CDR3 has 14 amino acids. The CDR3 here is CASRSERGNPEAFF. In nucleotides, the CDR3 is TGTGCCAGCAGATCAGAGAGGGGGAACCCTGAAGCTTTCTTT.

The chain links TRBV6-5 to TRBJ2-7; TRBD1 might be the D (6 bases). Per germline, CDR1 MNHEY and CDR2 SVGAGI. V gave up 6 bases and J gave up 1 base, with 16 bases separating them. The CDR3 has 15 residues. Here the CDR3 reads CASRTINTGSYEQYF. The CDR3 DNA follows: TGTGCCAGCAGGACCATTAACACAGGGTCCTACGAGCAGTACTTC.

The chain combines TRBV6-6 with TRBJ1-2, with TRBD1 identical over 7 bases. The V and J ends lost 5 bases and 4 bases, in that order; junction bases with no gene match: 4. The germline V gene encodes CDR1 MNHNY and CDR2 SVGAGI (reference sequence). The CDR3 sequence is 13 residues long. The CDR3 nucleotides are TGTGCCAGCAGTACGACAGGGATCTATGGCTACACCTTC. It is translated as CASSTTGIYGYTF.

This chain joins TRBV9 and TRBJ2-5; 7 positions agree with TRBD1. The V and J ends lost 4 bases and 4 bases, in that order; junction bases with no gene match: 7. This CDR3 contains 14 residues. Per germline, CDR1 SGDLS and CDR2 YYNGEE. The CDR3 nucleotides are TGTGCCAGCAGCAAACAGGGGAGTGGAGAGACCCAGTACTTC. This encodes CASSKQGSGETQYF.

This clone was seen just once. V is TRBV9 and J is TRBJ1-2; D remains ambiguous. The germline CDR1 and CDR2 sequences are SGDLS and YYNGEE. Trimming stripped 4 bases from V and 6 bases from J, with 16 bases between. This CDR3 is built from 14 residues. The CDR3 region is CASSQASTLDGYTF. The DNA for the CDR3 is TGTGCCAGCAGCCAGGCCAGTACGTTGGATGGCTACACCTTC.

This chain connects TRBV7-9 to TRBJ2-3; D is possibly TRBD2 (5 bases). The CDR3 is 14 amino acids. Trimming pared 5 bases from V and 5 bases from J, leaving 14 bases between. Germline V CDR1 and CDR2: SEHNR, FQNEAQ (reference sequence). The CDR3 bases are TGTGCCAGCAGCCCCCCGGGGATCGGAGATACGCAGTATTTT. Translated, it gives CASSPPGIGDTQYF.

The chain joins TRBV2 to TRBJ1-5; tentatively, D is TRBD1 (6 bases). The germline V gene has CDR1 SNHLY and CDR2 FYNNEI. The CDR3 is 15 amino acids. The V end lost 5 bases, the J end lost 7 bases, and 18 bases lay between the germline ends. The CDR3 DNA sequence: TGTGCCAGCAGTTCCCGCGCCAGGCAGGGGCAGCCCCAGCATTTT. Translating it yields CASSSRARQGQPQHF.

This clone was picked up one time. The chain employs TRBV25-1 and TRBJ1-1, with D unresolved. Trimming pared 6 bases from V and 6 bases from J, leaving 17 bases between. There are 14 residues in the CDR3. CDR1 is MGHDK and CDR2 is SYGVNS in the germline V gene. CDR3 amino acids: CASSGPHWGAEAFF. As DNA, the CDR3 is TGTGCCAGCAGCGGCCCTCACTGGGGAGCTGAAGCTTTCTTT. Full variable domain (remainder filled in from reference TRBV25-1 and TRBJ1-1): EADIYQTPRYLVIGTGKKITLECSQTMGHDKMYWYQQDPGMELHLIHYSYGVNSTEKGDLSSESTVSRIRTEHFPLTLESARPSHTSQYLCASSGPHWGAEAFFGQGTRLTVV.

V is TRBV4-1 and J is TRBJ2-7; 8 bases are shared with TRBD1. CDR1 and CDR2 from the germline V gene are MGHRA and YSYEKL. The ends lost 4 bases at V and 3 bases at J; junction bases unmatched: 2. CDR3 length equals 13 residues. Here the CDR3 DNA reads TGCGCCAGCAGCCCTGACAGGGGCTACGAGCAGTACTTC. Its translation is CASSPDRGYEQYF.

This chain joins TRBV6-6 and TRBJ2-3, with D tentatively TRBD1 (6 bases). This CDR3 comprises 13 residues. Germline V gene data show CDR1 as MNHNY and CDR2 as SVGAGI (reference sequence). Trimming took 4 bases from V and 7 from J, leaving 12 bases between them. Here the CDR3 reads CASSSGTPYTQYF. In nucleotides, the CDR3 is TGTGCCAGCAGTTCCGGGACACCCTATACGCAGTATTTT.